Below, 23 T cell receptor beta chains from the same sample are listed, as sequenced in a study of identical twins. One entry per CDR3 protein results from TCRdb running MiXCR on the 5' RACE reads. The sample has 450,000 to 650,000 distinct CDR3 sequences, roughly 9.5% seen once. The sample also formed part of further work on yellow fever vaccine responses in identical twins.

Source material: PBMCs. These receptors all come from a woman in her late teens or twenties in good health.

This clonotype was seen a few times. The J gene is TRBJ2-3, the V gene TRBV20-1; the D call may be TRBD1 or TRBD2 (6 bases each). The CDR3 is 14 amino acids. The V gene's germline CDR1 is DFQATT and CDR2 SNEGSKA (reference sequence). The V gene lost 1 base and the J gene lost 4 bases, with 12 bases spanning the gap. The CDR3 reads CSARAGASPDTQYF. The CDR3 nucleotides read TGCAGTGCTAGAGCGGGGGCGAGTCCAGATACGCAGTATTTT.

The chain links TRBV5-5 to TRBJ2-5; 10 positions agree with TRBD2. The length of the CDR3 is 16 residues. V lost 0 bases to trimming and J lost 4 bases; unmatched junction nucleotides: 6. Germline lookup yields CDR1 SGHKS and CDR2 YYEKEE (reference sequence). CDR3 in amino acids: CASSLASGRALETQYF. The CDR3 DNA reads TGTGCCAGCAGCTTGGCCAGCGGGAGGGCCCTAGAGACCCAGTACTTC.

The sample holds many counts of this clonotype. The chain has TRBV12-3 or TRBV12-4 and TRBJ2-3, with 11 bases matching TRBD2. V gave up 5 bases and J gave up 3 bases; unmatched junction bases: 7. The CDR3 runs 16 residues. The CDR3 coding sequence is TGTGCCAGCAGTCGATTAGCGGGGGGGCCGACAGATACGCAGTATTTT. Translating gives CASSRLAGGPTDTQYF.

The chain combines TRBV6-2 or TRBV6-3 with TRBJ2-1; 7 bases align to TRBD2. The trim removed 7 bases at V and 2 bases at J, leaving 8 bases unmatched. The CDR3 covers 15 residues. Per germline, CDR1 MNHEY and CDR2 SVGEGT. CDR3: CASTPGGSTYNEQFF. DNA of the CDR3: TGTGCCAGCACCCCGGGCGGGAGTACCTACAATGAGCAGTTCTTC.

The rearrangement links TRBV3-1 to TRBJ2-6, with TRBD1 matching over 9 bases. V was clipped by 2 bases and J by 2 bases; unmatched bases: 7. This CDR3 has 18 amino acids. The germline CDR1 and CDR2 sequences are LGHDT and YNNKEL (reference sequence). CDR3 loop: CASSQRPGQGPGANVLTF. CDR3 DNA sequence: TGTGCCAGCAGCCAACGGCCCGGACAGGGGCCTGGGGCCAACGTCCTGACTTTC. Full variable domain (missing parts from reference TRBV3-1 and TRBJ2-6): DTAVSQTPKYLVTQMGNDKSIKCEQNLGHDTMYWYKQDSKKFLKIMFSYNNKELIINETVPNRFSPKSPDKAHLNLHINSLELGDSAVYFCASSQRPGQGPGANVLTFGAGSRLTVL.

This clonotype was counted only a few times. The chain couples TRBV14 to TRBJ2-7; D may correspond to TRBD1 or TRBD2 (5 bases each). The length of the CDR3 is 16 residues. Trimming removed 4 bases from V and 3 bases from J, with 19 bases in between. The germline V gene has CDR1 SGHDN and CDR2 FVKESK. The CDR3 DNA follows: TGTGCCAGCAGCCGGCCGGGACGCCTAAATAGCTACGAGCAGTACTTC. It translates to CASSRPGRLNSYEQYF.

This chain connects TRBV10-2 to TRBJ2-7; 7 bases are shared with TRBD2. The CDR3 is 16 amino acids. Germline loops: CDR1 WSHSY, CDR2 SAAADI. The V gene end was trimmed by 4 bases and the J gene end by 7 bases; junction bases not matched to a gene: 16. The CDR3 sequence is CASSAYSLAELGEQYF. CDR3 DNA sequence: TGCGCCAGCAGTGCATACTCCCTAGCGGAGTTGGGGGAGCAGTACTTC.

The rearrangement uses TRBV9 and TRBJ1-2; no clear D. Trimming left V 0 bases short and J 2 bases short, with 5 bases between. CDR1 is SGDLS and CDR2 is YYNGEE in the germline V gene. The CDR3 runs to 13 residues. The CDR3 bases are TGTGCCAGCAGCGTAGCCGGGAACTATGGCTACACCTTC. Its protein product is CASSVAGNYGYTF. Looking up the rest from reference TRBV9 and TRBJ1-2 gives the full variable domain: DSGVTQTPKHLITATGQRVTLRCSPRSGDLSVYWYQQSLDQGLQFLIQYYNGEERAKGNILERFSAQQFPDLHSELNLSSLELGDSALYFCASSVAGNYGYTFGSGTRLTVV.

The V call is TRBV2, the J call TRBJ2-2; D is ambiguous. Germline V gives CDR1 SNHLY, CDR2 FYNNEI. This CDR3 has 13 amino acids. V was clipped by 2 bases and J by 4 bases, with 5 bases between them. The CDR3 DNA reads TGTGCCAGCAGTGAATACGGCACCGGGGAGCTGTTTTTT. Its protein is CASSEYGTGELFF. The variable domain in full, completed from reference TRBV2 and TRBJ2-2, reads EPEVTQTPSHQVTQMGQEVILRCVPISNHLYFYWYRQILGQKVEFLVSFYNNEISEKSEIFDDQFSVERPDGSNFTLKIRSTKLEDSAMYFCASSEYGTGELFFGEGSRLTVL.

This clonotype was picked up a small number of times. The genes are TRBV3-1 and TRBJ2-7; tentatively, D is TRBD1 (6 bases). Trimming shortened V by 2 bases and J by 0 bases, and 17 bases separated the two germline ends. CDR1 is LGHDT, CDR2 YNNKEL, per germline (reference sequence). The CDR3 is 17 residues long. The CDR3 loop reads CASSQSFRGVSSYEQYF. The CDR3 coding sequence is TGTGCCAGCAGCCAAAGTTTCAGGGGTGTAAGCTCCTACGAGCAGTACTTC.

In its sample, this clonotype was seen many times. The V gene is TRBV5-1, the J gene TRBJ1-4; tentative D call: TRBD1 (5 bases). The CDR3 sequence is 16 residues long. Germline V gene sequence: CDR1 SGHRS, CDR2 YFSETQ. V was trimmed by 0 bases and J by 0 bases, leaving 9 bases between them. The CDR3 is CASSLGDLATNEKLFF. The DNA for the CDR3 is TGCGCCAGCAGCTTGGGGGACCTTGCAACTAATGAAAAACTGTTTTTT.

The sample holds many counts of this clonotype. V gene TRBV7-6 combines with J gene TRBJ2-7; 7 nucleotides line up with TRBD2. Germline trimming cut 1 base from V and 3 bases from J; bases unmatched to any gene: 12. The CDR3 consists of 17 residues. From germline, CDR1 is SGHVS and CDR2 FNYEAQ. This CDR3 is CASSLEMAGVGLYEQYF. CDR3 nucleotides: TGTGCCAGCAGCTTAGAAATGGCGGGGGTGGGCCTCTACGAGCAGTACTTC.

This clonotype was seen ten or more times. The junction does not match germline at one end; this may be a read error. This chain uses TRBV6-1 with TRBJ2-3; the D gene is possibly TRBD1 (6 bases). CDR3 length: 13 amino acids. Germline values: CDR1 MNHNS, CDR2 SASEGT. CDR3 sequence reads: CASRPGGTDTRYF. CDR3 DNA sequence: TGTGCCAGCAGACCTGGGGGCACAGATACGCGGTATTTT.

The rearrangement joins TRBV12-3 or TRBV12-4 to TRBJ1-1; D gene uncertain. The CDR3 consists of 12 residues. Trimming left V 8 bases short and J 11 bases short, with 18 bases between. CDR3 in amino acids: CASSNFRPIAFF. CDR3 sequence (DNA): TGTGCCAGCTCGAATTTCCGGCCTATCGCTTTCTTT.

The chain combines TRBV7-9 with TRBJ2-1, with D unresolved. V lost 5 bases and J lost 6, with 23 bases in between. CDR3 length: 17 amino acids. Germline loops: CDR1 SEHNR, CDR2 FQNEAQ (reference sequence). The CDR3 coding sequence is TGTGCCAGCAGCCCACCAAGAACAGATGCCCACGGCAATGAGCAGTTCTTC. Amino acid sequence: CASSPPRTDAHGNEQFF.

V is TRBV7-6 and J is TRBJ1-6; D uncertain. V was cut by 2 bases and J by 10 bases, with 9 bases left in between. The CDR3 runs 13 residues. Germline CDR1 SGHVS, CDR2 FNYEAQ. CDR3 DNA sequence: TGTGCCAGCAGCTTAAACTGGGAGTCACCCCTCCACTTT. This sequence encodes CASSLNWESPLHF.

This clonotype was counted between two and nine times. The chain joins TRBV7-9 to TRBJ2-7; 8 bases agree with TRBD1. V gave up 3 bases and J gave up 3 bases; unmatched junction bases: 4. The CDR3 length is 14 residues. Germline loops: CDR1 SEHNR, CDR2 FQNEAQ (reference sequence). CDR3: CASSFDRGFYEQYF. Written as DNA, the CDR3 is TGTGCCAGCAGCTTTGACAGGGGTTTCTACGAGCAGTACTTC. Using reference TRBV7-9 and TRBJ2-7 for the parts outside the CDR3, the full variable domain is DTGVSQNPRHKITKRGQNVTFRCDPISEHNRLYWYRQTLGQGPEFLTYFQNEAQLEKSRLLSDRFSAERPKGSFSTLEIQRTEQGDSAMYLCASSFDRGFYEQYFGPGTRLTVT.

This chain joins TRBV2 and TRBJ1-4, with D hard to call. The germline V and J ends were trimmed by 6 bases and 8 bases, with 13 bases remaining between them. CDR3 length equals 13 residues. Germline lookup yields CDR1 SNHLY and CDR2 FYNNEI. As DNA, the CDR3 is TGTGCCAGCAGAGTATTCAAAGGAGAAAAACTGTTTTTT. Its translation: CASRVFKGEKLFF.

This clonotype has a count of ten or more. The V and J genes are TRBV28 and TRBJ1-5; 10 bases are shared with TRBD1. CDR3 length: 14 residues. The germline gives CDR1 MDHEN, CDR2 SYDVKM. Losses at the gene ends were 2 bases for V and 6 bases for J; bases not matched to a gene: 1. DNA for the CDR3: TGTGCCAGCAGTTTACGGACAGGGGGTCAGCCCCAGCATTTT. Its translation: CASSLRTGGQPQHF.

This clonotype has at least ten counts. This chain connects TRBV9 to TRBJ2-7; 11 bases agree with TRBD2. Germline CDR1 SGDLS, CDR2 YYNGEE. V shed 3 bases and J 4 bases; nucleotides not matched to a gene: 3. There are 14 residues in the CDR3. CDR3 DNA: TGTGCCAGCAGCGAGGGACTAGCGGATTACGAGCAGTACTTC. Protein: CASSEGLADYEQYF.

Ten or more counts support this clonotype. The chain recombines TRBV20-1 with TRBJ1-3; D ambiguous. This CDR3 spans 14 amino acids. V was pared by 6 bases and J by 0 bases, with 12 bases between. The V gene's germline CDR1 is DFQATT and CDR2 SNEGSKA (reference sequence). CDR3 amino acids: CSAPDSISGNTIYF. In nucleotides, the CDR3 is TGCAGTGCCCCAGATTCGATCTCTGGAAACACCATATATTTT.

This clonotype was counted between two and nine times. The chain combines TRBV7-2 with TRBJ2-7; 7 nucleotides line up with TRBD2. V lost 2 bases, J lost 3 bases, and 13 bases stayed unmatched. CDR1 and CDR2 (germline): SGHTA, FQGNSA. There are 17 residues in the CDR3. The CDR3 sequence: CASSLNSGGSLVYEQYF. CDR3 nucleotides: TGTGCCAGCAGCTTAAATTCTGGCGGGAGCCTCGTCTACGAGCAGTACTTC.

The chain joins TRBV30 to TRBJ2-7, with 8 bases that match TRBD2. The CDR3 is 15 amino acids. With 2 bases clipped from V and 5 bases from J, the junction kept 11 bases outside the gene matches. Germline V lookup: CDR1 GTSNPN, CDR2 SVGIG (reference sequence). The CDR3 DNA reads as TGTGCCTGGAGTCCCCGAGGTAGCGGGGTCAACGAGCAGTACTTC. This sequence encodes CAWSPRGSGVNEQYF.